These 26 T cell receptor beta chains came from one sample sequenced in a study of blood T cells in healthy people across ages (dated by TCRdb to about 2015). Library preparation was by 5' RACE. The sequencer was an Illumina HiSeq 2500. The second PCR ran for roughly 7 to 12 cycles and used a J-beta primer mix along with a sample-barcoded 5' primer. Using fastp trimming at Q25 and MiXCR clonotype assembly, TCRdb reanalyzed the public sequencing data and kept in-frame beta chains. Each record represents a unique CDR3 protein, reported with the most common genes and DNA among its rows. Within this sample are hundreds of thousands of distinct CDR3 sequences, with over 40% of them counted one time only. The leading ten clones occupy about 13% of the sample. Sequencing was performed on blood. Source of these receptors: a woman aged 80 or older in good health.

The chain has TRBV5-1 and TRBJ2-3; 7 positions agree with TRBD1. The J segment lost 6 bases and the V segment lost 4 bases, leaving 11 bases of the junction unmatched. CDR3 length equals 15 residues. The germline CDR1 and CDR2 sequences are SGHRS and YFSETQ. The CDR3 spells CASSHTGAVKDTQYF. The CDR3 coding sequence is TGCGCCAGCAGCCATACAGGGGCCGTCAAGGATACGCAGTATTTT.

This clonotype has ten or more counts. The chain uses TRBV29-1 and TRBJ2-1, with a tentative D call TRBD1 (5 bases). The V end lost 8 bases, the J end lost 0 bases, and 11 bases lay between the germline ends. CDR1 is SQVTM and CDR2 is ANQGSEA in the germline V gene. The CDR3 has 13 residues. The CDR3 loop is CSWTPDSYNEQFF. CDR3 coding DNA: TGCAGCTGGACACCGGACTCCTACAATGAGCAGTTCTTC.

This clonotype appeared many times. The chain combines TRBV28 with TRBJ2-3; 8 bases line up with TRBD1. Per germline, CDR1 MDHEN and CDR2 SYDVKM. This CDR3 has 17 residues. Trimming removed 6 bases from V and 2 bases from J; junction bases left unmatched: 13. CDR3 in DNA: TGTGCCAGCAGCCCCTGGTCCCGGGACAGGTTCACAGATACGCAGTATTTT. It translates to CASSPWSRDRFTDTQYF. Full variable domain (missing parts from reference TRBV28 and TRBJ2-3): DVKVTQSSRYLVKRTGEKVFLECVQDMDHENMFWYRQDPGLGLRLIYFSYDVKMKEKGDIPEGYSVSREKKERFSLILESASTNQTSMYLCASSPWSRDRFTDTQYFGPGTRLTVL.

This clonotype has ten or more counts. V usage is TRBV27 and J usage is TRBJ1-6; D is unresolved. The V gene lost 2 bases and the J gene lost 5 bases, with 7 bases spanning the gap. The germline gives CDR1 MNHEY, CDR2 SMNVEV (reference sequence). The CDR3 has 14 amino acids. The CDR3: CASSLNVNNSPLHF. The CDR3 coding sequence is TGTGCCAGCAGTTTAAACGTAAATAATTCACCCCTCCACTTT.

The CDR3 region has the DNA TGTGCCAGCAGTTTAGCGTCCCAGGGAACAGATACGCAGTATTTT. Amino acids: CASSLASQGTDTQYF. This chain joins TRBV12-3 or TRBV12-4 and TRBJ2-3; TRBD1 might be the D (5 bases). V was shortened by 0 bases and J by 3 bases, with 10 bases between the two germline ends. The CDR3 is made up of 15 amino acids.

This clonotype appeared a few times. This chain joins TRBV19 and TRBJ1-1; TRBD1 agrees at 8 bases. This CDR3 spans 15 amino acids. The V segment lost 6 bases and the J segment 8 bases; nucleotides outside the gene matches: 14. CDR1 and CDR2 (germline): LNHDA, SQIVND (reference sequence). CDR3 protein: CASRRGAGGPVEAFF. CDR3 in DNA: TGTGCCAGTAGAAGAGGGGCAGGGGGCCCCGTGGAAGCTTTCTTT.

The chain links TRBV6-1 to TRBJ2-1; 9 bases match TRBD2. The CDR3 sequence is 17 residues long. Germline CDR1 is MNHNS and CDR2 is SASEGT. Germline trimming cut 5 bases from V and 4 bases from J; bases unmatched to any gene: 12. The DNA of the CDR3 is TGTGCCAGCAGTATATCAGGGCTAGCGGGGTTGTACAATGAGCAGTTCTTC. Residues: CASSISGLAGLYNEQFF.

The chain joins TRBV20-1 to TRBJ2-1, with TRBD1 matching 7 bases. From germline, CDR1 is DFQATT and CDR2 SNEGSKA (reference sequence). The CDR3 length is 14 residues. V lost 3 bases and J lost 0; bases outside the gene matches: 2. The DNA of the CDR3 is TGCAGTGCTAGTGGGGACAGCTCCTACAATGAGCAGTTCTTC. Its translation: CSASGDSSYNEQFF.

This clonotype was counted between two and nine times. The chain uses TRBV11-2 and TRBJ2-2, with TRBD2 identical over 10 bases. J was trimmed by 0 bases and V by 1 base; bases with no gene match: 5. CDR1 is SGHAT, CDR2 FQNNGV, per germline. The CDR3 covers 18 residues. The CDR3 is CASSLVAGGLANTGELFF. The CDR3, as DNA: TGTGCCAGCAGCTTAGTAGCGGGGGGACTCGCGAACACCGGGGAGCTGTTTTTT.

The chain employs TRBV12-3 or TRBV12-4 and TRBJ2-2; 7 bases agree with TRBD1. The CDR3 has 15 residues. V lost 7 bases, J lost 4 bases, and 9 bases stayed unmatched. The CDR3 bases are TGTGCCAGCAACGGGGCAGGGGGTAGCACCGGGGAGCTGTTTTTT. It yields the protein CASNGAGGSTGELFF.

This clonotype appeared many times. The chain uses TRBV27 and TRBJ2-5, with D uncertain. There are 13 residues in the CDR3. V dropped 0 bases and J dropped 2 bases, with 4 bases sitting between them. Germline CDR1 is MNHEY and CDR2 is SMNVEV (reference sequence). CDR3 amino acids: CASSLSGQETQYF. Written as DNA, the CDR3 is TGTGCCAGCAGTTTATCAGGTCAAGAGACCCAGTACTTC.

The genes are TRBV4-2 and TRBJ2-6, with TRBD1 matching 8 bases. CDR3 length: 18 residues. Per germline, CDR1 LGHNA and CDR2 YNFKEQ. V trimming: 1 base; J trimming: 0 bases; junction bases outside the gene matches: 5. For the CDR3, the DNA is TGTGCCAGCAGCCAAGGGGGACAGGTCGCCTCTGGGGCCAACGTCCTGACTTTC. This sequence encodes CASSQGGQVASGANVLTF.

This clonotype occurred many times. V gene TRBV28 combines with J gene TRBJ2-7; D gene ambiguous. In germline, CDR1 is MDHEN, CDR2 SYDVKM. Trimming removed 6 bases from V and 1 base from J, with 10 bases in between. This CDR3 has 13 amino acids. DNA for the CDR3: TGTGCCAGCAGATGGACCAGATCCTACGAGCAGTACTTC. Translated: CASRWTRSYEQYF.

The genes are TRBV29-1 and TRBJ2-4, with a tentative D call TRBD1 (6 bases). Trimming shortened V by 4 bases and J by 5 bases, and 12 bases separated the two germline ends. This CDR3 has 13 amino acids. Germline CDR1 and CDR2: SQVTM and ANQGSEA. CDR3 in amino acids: CSVGSRGQNIQYF. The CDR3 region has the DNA TGCAGCGTTGGGTCCAGGGGCCAAAACATTCAGTACTTC.

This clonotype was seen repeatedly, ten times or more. The CDR3 region is CSAITTQGPKYNEQFF. CDR3 nucleotides: TGCAGTGCCATTACAACACAGGGGCCAAAGTACAATGAGCAGTTCTTC. This sequence joins TRBV20-1 and TRBJ2-1; 7 nucleotides align to TRBD1. CDR3 length: 16 amino acids. CDR1 DFQATT and CDR2 SNEGSKA come from the germline V gene (reference sequence). The J segment lost 4 bases and the V segment lost 6 bases, leaving 15 bases of the junction unmatched.

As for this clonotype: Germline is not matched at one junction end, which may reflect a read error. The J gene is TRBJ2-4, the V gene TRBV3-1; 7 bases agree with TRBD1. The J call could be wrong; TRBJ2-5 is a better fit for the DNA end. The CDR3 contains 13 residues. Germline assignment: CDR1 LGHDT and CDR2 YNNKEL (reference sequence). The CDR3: CASSRDRQGTQYF. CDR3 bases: TGTGCCAGCAGCCGGGACAGACAAGGGACCCAGTACTTC.

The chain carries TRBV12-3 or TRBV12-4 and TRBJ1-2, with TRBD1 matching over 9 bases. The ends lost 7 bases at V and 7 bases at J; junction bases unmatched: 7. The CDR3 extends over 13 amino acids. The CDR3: CASNPQGAVGYTF. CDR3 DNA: TGTGCCAGCAACCCACAGGGGGCAGTTGGCTACACCTTC.

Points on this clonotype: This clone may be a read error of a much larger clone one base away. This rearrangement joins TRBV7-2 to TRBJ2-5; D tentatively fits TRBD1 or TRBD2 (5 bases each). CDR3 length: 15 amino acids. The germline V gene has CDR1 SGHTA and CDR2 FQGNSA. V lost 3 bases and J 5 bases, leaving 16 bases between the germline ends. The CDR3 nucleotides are TGTGCCAGCAGCTTTTTTATGCTGGGGGACGAGACCCAGTACTTC. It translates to CASSFFMLGDETQYF.

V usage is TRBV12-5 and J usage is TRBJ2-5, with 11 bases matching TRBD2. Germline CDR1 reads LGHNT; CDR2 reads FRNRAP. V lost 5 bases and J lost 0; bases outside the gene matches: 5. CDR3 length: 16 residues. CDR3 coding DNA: TGTGCTAGTGGTAACGGACTAGCGGGCAACCAAGAGACCCAGTACTTC. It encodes CASGNGLAGNQETQYF.

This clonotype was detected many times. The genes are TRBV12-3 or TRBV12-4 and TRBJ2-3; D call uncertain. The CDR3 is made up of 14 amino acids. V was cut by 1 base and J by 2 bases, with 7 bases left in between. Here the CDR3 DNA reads TGTGCCAGCAGTTTAGGGCTATTCACAGATACGCAGTATTTT. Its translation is CASSLGLFTDTQYF.

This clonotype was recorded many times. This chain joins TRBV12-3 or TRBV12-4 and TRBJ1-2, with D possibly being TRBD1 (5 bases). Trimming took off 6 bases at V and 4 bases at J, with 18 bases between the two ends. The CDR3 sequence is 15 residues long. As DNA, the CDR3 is TGTGCCAGCAGATTCGGGGCCCCCAGAGGCTATGGCTACACCTTC. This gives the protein CASRFGAPRGYGYTF.

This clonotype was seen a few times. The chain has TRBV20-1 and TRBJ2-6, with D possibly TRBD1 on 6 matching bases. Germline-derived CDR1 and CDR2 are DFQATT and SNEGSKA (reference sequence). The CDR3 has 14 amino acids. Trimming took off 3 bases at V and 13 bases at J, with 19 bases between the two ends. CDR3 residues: CSASRDTSTGVLTF. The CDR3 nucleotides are TGCAGTGCTAGCCGGGACACCTCTACAGGAGTCCTGACTTTC.

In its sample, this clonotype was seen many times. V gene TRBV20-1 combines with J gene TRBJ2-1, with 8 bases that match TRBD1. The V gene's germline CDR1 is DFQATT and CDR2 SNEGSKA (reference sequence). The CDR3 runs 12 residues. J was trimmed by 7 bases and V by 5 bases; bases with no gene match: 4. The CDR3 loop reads CSARTGQNEQFF. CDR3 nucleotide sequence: TGCAGTGCTCGGACAGGGCAAAATGAGCAGTTCTTC.

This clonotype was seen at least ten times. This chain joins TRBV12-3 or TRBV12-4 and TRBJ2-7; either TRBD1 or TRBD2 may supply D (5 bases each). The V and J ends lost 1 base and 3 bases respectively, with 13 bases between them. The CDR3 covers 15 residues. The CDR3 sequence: CASSLGDRGVYEQYF. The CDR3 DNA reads TGTGCCAGCAGTTTAGGGGATAGAGGGGTCTACGAGCAGTACTTC.

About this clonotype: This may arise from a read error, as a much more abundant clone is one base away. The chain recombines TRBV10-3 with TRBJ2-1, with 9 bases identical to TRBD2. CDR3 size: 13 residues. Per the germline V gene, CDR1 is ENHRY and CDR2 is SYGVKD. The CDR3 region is CATSELAGYEQFF. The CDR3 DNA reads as TGTGCCACCAGTGAACTAGCGGGCTATGAGCAGTTCTTC.

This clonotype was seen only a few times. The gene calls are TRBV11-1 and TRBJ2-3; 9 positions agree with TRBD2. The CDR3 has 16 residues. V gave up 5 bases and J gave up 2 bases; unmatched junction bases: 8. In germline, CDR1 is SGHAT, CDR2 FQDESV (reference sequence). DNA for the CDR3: TGTGCCAGCAGCCCCCATAGCGGGGGCCACACAGATACGCAGTATTTT. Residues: CASSPHSGGHTDTQYF.